This TCR beta chain was identified in a study of T cells after yellow fever vaccination. Via MiXCR, TCRdb re-called the 5' RACE reads, giving one row per CDR3 protein. The sample lists about 340,000 distinct CDR3 sequences, about an eighth occurring once. The germline gives CDR1 KGHSH, CDR2 LQKENI. V was trimmed by 0 bases and J by 4 bases, leaving 9 bases between them. This CDR3 region has 14 residues. The chain couples TRBV18 to TRBJ2-5; D remains unclear. Specimen: CD4+ T cells sorted from PBMCs, collected 15 days after the yellow fever booster vaccination. This TCR derives from a man in his late teens or twenties who received the YFV17D yellow fever vaccine. CDR3 residues: CASSPPEIRETQYF. Written as DNA, the CDR3 is TGTGCCAGCTCACCACCGGAAATCCGAGAGACCCAGTACTTC. Full variable domain (missing parts from reference TRBV18 and TRBJ2-5): NAGVMQNPRHLVRRRGQEARLRCSPMKGHSHVYWYRQLPEEGLKFMVYLQKENIIDESGMPKERFSAEFPKEGPSILRIQQVVRGDSAAYFCASSPPEIRETQYFGPGTRLLVL.